This T cell receptor beta chain was profiled in a study of cytomegalovirus exposure and HLA in healthy donors. Study-wide results and caveats: A link between a missense DCLRE1C variant and TCR beta V- and J-gene trimming emerged from a later analysis. Investigators reported more than 150 TCR beta chains as tied to cytomegalovirus. Solely CMV serostatus was available to characterize immune exposure.

Of note for this clone: Its specificity is unknown.

This CDR3 is 14 amino acids long. CDR1 and CDR2 from the germline V gene are SGHTA and FQGNSA. V gave up 2 bases and J gave up 7 bases; unmatched junction bases: 6. 60 Vbeta and 13 Jbeta primers were used in PCR. Method: immunoSEQ multiplex PCR; TCRdb's copy keeps in-frame clones and lacks some. This sample has 150,000 to 200,000 clones, with just over 75% found just once. The source of this sequence is a woman between 25 and 40 years old in good health and CMV-seropositive. Sequencing was carried out using PBMCs. V usage is TRBV7-2 and J usage is TRBJ1-1, with 8 bases identical to TRBD1. The DNA for the CDR3 is TGTGCCAGCAGCTTAATCCAGGGGGCTGGTGAAGCTTTCTTT. Translated: CASSLIQGAGEAFF.